This T cell receptor beta chain was recovered during a study of T cells in localized non-small cell lung cancer. Study conclusions and caveats: Across samples, adjacent lung featured a median roughly 62 of the top 100 tumor clones. Sequencing was restricted to one tumor region; therefore, heterogeneity remains possible. Among blood samples, higher T cell density accompanied longer overall survival. Clonality of T cells reached its maximum in uninvolved adjacent lung, surpassing tumor.

Clones were read by immunoSEQ multiplex PCR, and TCRdb kept only the in-frame ones, dropping some. The repertoire holds roughly 2,100 clones, with less than 40% as singletons. Germline V gene lookup returns CDR1 SGHNT and CDR2 YENEEA. The CDR3 sequence is 14 residues long. V lost 3 bases to trimming and J lost 7 bases, with 13 bases between them. A few counts support this clone. The antigen is not known. The source was lung tumor tissue, collected before any cancer treatment. This TCR derives from a man aged 35 to 69 with stage I lung adenocarcinoma. V usage is TRBV11-3 and J usage is TRBJ2-1; D unclear. The CDR3 DNA reads TGTGCCAGCAGCTTGGATCAGGTGGTGAATGAGCAGTTCTTC. This sequence encodes CASSLDQVVNEQFF.